The 28 T cell receptor beta chains below all came from one sample that was sequenced in a study of T cells in placental villitis. General study points: Villitis of unknown etiology placentae had higher clonality than controls, median around 0.06 versus 0.006.

No antigen has been identified for these receptors. This was the immunoSEQ v4 assay. The data were produced by immunoSEQ multiplex PCR, yet TCRdb's version contains in-frame clones alone and is incomplete. The sample shows about 2,000 clones, roughly 84% of them seen only once. The sample consisted of placental tissue containing maternal and fetal cells. Receptors originate from a human patient with villitis of unknown etiology; the placental T cells may come from both mother and fetus.

Worth noting for this clone: Other DNA sequences within the sample encode an identical CDR3. The chain is built from TRBV2 and TRBJ1-1; D not resolved. The V end lost 8 bases, the J end lost 5 bases, and 15 bases lay between the germline ends. In germline, CDR1 is SNHLY, CDR2 FYNNEI. The CDR3 extends over 13 amino acids. CDR3 DNA: TGTGCCAGCGGAACCACAAGGAATACTGAAGCTTTCTTT. Amino acid sequence: CASGTTRNTEAFF.

The chain recombines TRBV5-6 with TRBJ1-5, with TRBD1 as a possible D gene (6 bases). CDR3 length: 14 residues. Germline values: CDR1 SGHDT, CDR2 YYEEEE. V was cut by 1 base and J by 6 bases, with 11 bases left in between. CDR3 region: CASSLMGGVQPQHF. The CDR3 DNA is TGTGCCAGCAGCTTGATGGGGGGCGTTCAGCCCCAGCATTTT.

Details on this clone: This may arise from a read error, as a much more abundant clone is one base away. The chain is built from TRBV2 and TRBJ1-4, with no clear D. CDR1 is SNHLY, CDR2 FYNNEI, per germline. The CDR3 is 12 residues long. Trimming took off 6 bases at V and 8 bases at J, with 10 bases between the two ends. The CDR3, as DNA: TGTGCCAGCAGATCCATGGGGGAAAAACTGTTTTTT. Translated, it gives CASRSMGEKLFF.

This clone was picked up a small number of times. The chain uses TRBV27 and TRBJ2-7; D is unresolved. Germline CDR1 and CDR2: MNHEY and SMNVEV (reference sequence). The CDR3 runs to 13 residues. Trimming pared 5 bases from V and 0 bases from J, leaving 8 bases between. The CDR3: CASSAPPSYEQYF. CDR3 nucleotides: TGTGCCAGCAGTGCCCCCCCCTCCTACGAGCAGTACTTC.

The genes are TRBV28 and TRBJ2-2, with 8 positions matching TRBD2. Germline CDR1 is MDHEN and CDR2 is SYDVKM. Germline trimming cut 6 bases from V and 6 bases from J; bases unmatched to any gene: 6. This CDR3 is 14 amino acids long. The CDR3 here is CASSQTSAAGELFF. DNA of the CDR3: TGTGCCAGCAGCCAGACTAGCGCCGCCGGGGAGCTGTTTTTT.

CDR3: CASSRSGTGNSPLHF. The DNA of the CDR3 is TGTGCCAGCAGTCGCAGCGGGACAGGGAATTCACCCCTCCACTTT. The V call is TRBV6-5, the J call TRBJ1-6; 9 bases line up with TRBD1. J lost 7 bases, V lost 5 bases, and 6 bases had no gene match. There are 15 residues in the CDR3. The germline gives CDR1 MNHEY, CDR2 SVGAGI.

This chain joins TRBV7-9 and TRBJ2-3, with TRBD1 matching 9 bases. This CDR3 contains 15 residues. V lost 5 bases, J lost 4 bases, and 7 bases stayed unmatched. CDR1 SEHNR and CDR2 FQNEAQ come from the germline V gene (reference sequence). The CDR3 reads CASSPDRGWADTQYF. CDR3 bases: TGTGCCAGCAGCCCGGACAGGGGTTGGGCAGATACGCAGTATTTT.

J is TRBJ1-1 and V is TRBV25-1, with D maybe TRBD1 (5 bases). Looked up from germline, CDR1 is MGHDK and CDR2 is SYGVNS. Trimming took off 7 bases at V and 0 bases at J, with 6 bases between the two ends. The CDR3 runs to 12 residues. CDR3 sequence reads: CASTGMNTEAFF. The CDR3 DNA reads as TGTGCCAGCACAGGGATGAACACTGAAGCTTTCTTT.

Note on this clone: Different DNA sequences within this sample yield the same CDR3. The rearrangement joins TRBV3-1 (or the pseudogene TRBV3-2) to TRBJ2-7; D may correspond to TRBD1 or TRBD2 (5 bases each). The CDR3 covers 14 residues. Between the trimmed V and J ends, which lost 2 bases and 4 bases, there was a span of 12 bases. CDR1 LGHDT and CDR2 YNNKEL come from the germline V gene (reference sequence). The CDR3 bases are TGTGCCAGCAGCCAACGTGGGACCCCGTACGAGCAGTACTTC. Amino acids: CASSQRGTPYEQYF.

The V gene is TRBV6-2 or TRBV6-3, the J gene TRBJ2-1; 9 bases match TRBD2. Germline trimming cut 6 bases from V and 13 bases from J; bases unmatched to any gene: 19. Looked up from germline, CDR1 is MNHEY and CDR2 is SVGEGT. This CDR3 spans 16 amino acids. The CDR3, as DNA: TGTGCCAGCAGCTCCTTAGCGGGAGACTCTGATCCAGAACAGTTCTTC. It codes for CASSSLAGDSDPEQFF.

The chain joins TRBV28 to TRBJ1-1, with D possibly being TRBD1 (6 bases). Trimming took 5 bases from V and 1 from J, leaving 14 bases between them. CDR1 is MDHEN and CDR2 is SYDVKM in the germline V gene. CDR3 length: 15 residues. The CDR3 loop is CASSPPGHQNTEAFF. CDR3 in DNA: TGTGCCAGCAGTCCCCCGGGACACCAGAACACTGAAGCTTTCTTT.

The chain couples TRBV6-4 to TRBJ2-2, with 9 bases lining up with TRBD2. The germline V gene encodes CDR1 MRHNA and CDR2 SNTAGT. V shed 2 bases, J shed 6 bases, and the junction held 10 bases outside the gene matches. CDR3 size: 17 residues. The CDR3 bases are TGTGCCAGCAGTGACCCTATAGCGGGAGAAGGCTCCGGGGAGCTGTTTTTT. It yields the protein CASSDPIAGEGSGELFF.

This clone has only a few counts. The chain couples TRBV27 to TRBJ2-3; D gene ambiguous. This CDR3 is 12 amino acids long. CDR1 is MNHEY, CDR2 SMNVEV, per germline (reference sequence). Trimming took off 4 bases at V and 4 bases at J, with 6 bases between the two ends. In DNA, the CDR3 is TGTGCCAGCAGTTCGGTCCCAGATACGCAGTATTTT. Translating it yields CASSSVPDTQYF.

The rearrangement uses TRBV28 and TRBJ2-1; TRBD2 matches 7 bases. The CDR3 is 15 amino acids. Germline loops: CDR1 MDHEN, CDR2 SYDVKM. After removal of 4 bases from V and 4 bases from J, the junction contained 7 bases not matched to a gene. DNA of the CDR3: TGTGCCAGCAGTTCGCGGTGGCGGGAGTACAATGAGCAGTTCTTC. This encodes CASSSRWREYNEQFF.

This clone has more than one count but fewer than ten. The V call is TRBV18, the J call TRBJ2-3; 7 nucleotides align to TRBD2. Germline assignment: CDR1 KGHSH and CDR2 LQKENI. There are 14 residues in the CDR3. J lost 2 bases, V lost 8 bases, and 7 bases had no gene match. DNA for the CDR3: TGTGCCAGCCGCTTTACTAGCGTCACAGATACGCAGTATTTT. Its translation: CASRFTSVTDTQYF.

The V call is TRBV5-1, the J call TRBJ2-5; possible D gene TRBD2, 6 bases. V lost 0 bases to trimming and J lost 2 bases, with 8 bases between them. Germline-derived CDR1 and CDR2 are SGHRS and YFSETQ. The CDR3 runs 14 residues. The CDR3 nucleotides are TGCGCCAGCAGCTTGGCCGGGGGACAAGAGACCCAGTACTTC. It codes for CASSLAGGQETQYF.

The chain recombines TRBV29-1 with TRBJ1-1; D might be TRBD1 (5 bases). The CDR3 consists of 11 residues. V dropped 5 bases and J dropped 8 bases, with 12 bases sitting between them. Germline V CDR1 and CDR2: SQVTM, ANQGSEA. CDR3: CSVSGTGEAFF. CDR3 sequence (DNA): TGCAGCGTTTCCGGGACGGGGGAAGCTTTCTTT.

The chain links TRBV3-1 (or the pseudogene TRBV3-2) to TRBJ1-6, with D hard to call. V was shortened by 1 base and J by 6 bases, with 7 bases between the two germline ends. Germline CDR1 is LGHDT and CDR2 is YNNKEL (reference sequence). There are 14 residues in the CDR3. Here the CDR3 DNA reads TGTGCCAGCAGCCAAGCCAGATTTAATTCACCCCTCCACTTT. It codes for CASSQARFNSPLHF.

Note on this clone: An end of the junction differs from the germline gene, which may be a read error. The same CDR3 also results from other DNA sequences found in this sample. The rearrangement joins TRBV6-5 to TRBJ2-2; D possibly matches TRBD1 or TRBD2 (7 bases each). The V gene's germline CDR1 is MNHEY and CDR2 SVGAGI. This CDR3 has 15 amino acids. CDR3 in amino acids: CASSYTTGRGGELFF. CDR3 in DNA: TGTGCCAGCAGTTACACGACAGGGAGGGGCGGGGAGCTATTTTTT.

Here the CDR3 reads CASSFSGTGRTDTQYF. As DNA, the CDR3 is TGTGCCAGCAGCTTCTCCGGGACAGGACGCACAGATACGCAGTATTTT. This chain links TRBV9 with TRBJ2-3, with 8 bases lining up with TRBD1. The ends lost 4 bases at V and 1 base at J; junction bases unmatched: 8. Germline CDR1 and CDR2: SGDLS and YYNGEE. The length of the CDR3 is 16 residues.

This chain uses TRBV19 with TRBJ1-4; D may be TRBD1 (6 bases). The CDR3 is made up of 15 amino acids. CDR1 LNHDA and CDR2 SQIVND come from the germline V gene (reference sequence). With 5 bases removed from V and 8 bases from J, the gap between germline ends came to 18 bases. The CDR3 loop is CASSFLDSVREKLFF. CDR3 sequence (DNA): TGTGCCAGTAGTTTTCTGGACAGTGTGAGGGAAAAACTGTTTTTT.

The chain uses TRBV27 and TRBJ1-2, with 12 nucleotides matching TRBD1. The CDR3 spans 14 residues. Germline V gene lookup returns CDR1 MNHEY and CDR2 SMNVEV (reference sequence). The V and J ends lost 6 bases and 4 bases, in that order; junction bases with no gene match: 3. The CDR3 nucleotides are TGTGCCAGCAGGGGACAGGGGGCTTTCTATGGCTACACCTTC. Its protein product is CASRGQGAFYGYTF.

The rearrangement links TRBV4-2 to TRBJ2-7, with D possibly matching TRBD2 (6 bases). The CDR3 covers 18 residues. Germline CDR1 reads LGHNA; CDR2 reads YNFKEQ. The germline V and J ends were trimmed by 2 bases and 1 base, with 21 bases remaining between them. As DNA, the CDR3 is TGTGCCAGCAGCCAACCTACACTGTCCGGGACTGGGTCCTACGAGCAGTACTTC. Translated: CASSQPTLSGTGSYEQYF.

This chain joins TRBV11-2 and TRBJ1-3, with D unresolved. CDR1 is SGHAT, CDR2 FQNNGV, per germline. The CDR3 length is 11 residues. V was pared by 7 bases and J by 4 bases, with 5 bases between. DNA of the CDR3: TGTGCCAGCAAAACAGGAAACACCATATATTTT. Protein: CASKTGNTIYF.

The gene calls are TRBV3-1 (or the pseudogene TRBV3-2) and TRBJ1-1; tentative D call: TRBD1 (5 bases). Germline CDR1 is LGHDT and CDR2 is YNNKEL (reference sequence). With 4 bases removed from V and 4 bases from J, the gap between germline ends came to 10 bases. This CDR3 comprises 13 residues. Written as DNA, the CDR3 is TGTGCCAGCAGCCTCAGGGAATTCACTGAAGCTTTCTTT. Translated, it gives CASSLREFTEAFF.

The chain recombines TRBV15 with TRBJ1-6, with no clear D. Germline CDR1 is LNHNV and CDR2 is YYDKDF (reference sequence). The CDR3 extends over 15 amino acids. The V end lost 0 bases, the J end lost 11 bases, and 14 bases lay between the germline ends. Written as DNA, the CDR3 is TGTGCCACCAGCAGAGAAAAGGAGAGCCGGGCACCCCTCCACTTT. Translation gives CATSREKESRAPLHF.

This clone was counted between two and nine times. This sample includes further DNA sequences coding for the same CDR3. The rearrangement joins TRBV28 to TRBJ2-1; the D is unclear. Germline assignment: CDR1 MDHEN and CDR2 SYDVKM. The CDR3 contains 14 residues. Trimming stripped 2 bases from V and 5 bases from J, with 10 bases between. The CDR3 protein is CASSLHDSDNEQFF. Written as DNA, the CDR3 is TGTGCCAGCAGTTTACATGACTCGGACAATGAGCAGTTCTTC. The complete variable domain, with remaining parts taken from reference TRBV28 and TRBJ2-1, reads DVKVTQSSRYLVKRTGEKVFLECVQDMDHENMFWYRQDPGLGLRLIYFSYDVKMKEKGDIPEGYSVSREKKERFSLILESASTNQTSMYLCASSLHDSDNEQFFGPGTRLTVL.

This sequence joins TRBV10-2 and TRBJ1-5; TRBD1 might be the D (6 bases). Germline V CDR1 and CDR2: WSHSY, SAAADI. Trimming cost V 2 bases and J 2 bases, with 7 bases left between them. CDR3 length: 14 residues. CDR3 region: CASSEAGGNQPQHF. The CDR3 nucleotides read TGCGCCAGCAGTGAGGCAGGGGGCAATCAGCCCCAGCATTTT.